This T cell receptor (beta chain) emerged from a study of cytomegalovirus exposure and HLA in healthy donors. Germline-derived CDR1 and CDR2 are SGHNT and YYREEE (reference sequence). There are 13 residues in the CDR3. Losses at the gene ends were 4 bases for V and 4 bases for J; bases not matched to a gene: 3. PCR employed 60 Vbeta and 13 Jbeta primers. Sequencing was performed with immunoSEQ multiplex PCR; in TCRdb, only in-frame clones are kept and a portion is missing. The repertoire holds fewer than 200,000 clones, with roughly 80% as singletons. The chain recombines TRBV5-4 with TRBJ1-2, with 8 positions matching TRBD1. The source is a man aged 25-45 years in good health and CMV-seronegative. The specimen was PBMCs. CDR3 nucleotides: TGTGCCAGCAGCCCCGACAGGGGCTATGGCTACACCTTC. This sequence encodes CASSPDRGYGYTF.